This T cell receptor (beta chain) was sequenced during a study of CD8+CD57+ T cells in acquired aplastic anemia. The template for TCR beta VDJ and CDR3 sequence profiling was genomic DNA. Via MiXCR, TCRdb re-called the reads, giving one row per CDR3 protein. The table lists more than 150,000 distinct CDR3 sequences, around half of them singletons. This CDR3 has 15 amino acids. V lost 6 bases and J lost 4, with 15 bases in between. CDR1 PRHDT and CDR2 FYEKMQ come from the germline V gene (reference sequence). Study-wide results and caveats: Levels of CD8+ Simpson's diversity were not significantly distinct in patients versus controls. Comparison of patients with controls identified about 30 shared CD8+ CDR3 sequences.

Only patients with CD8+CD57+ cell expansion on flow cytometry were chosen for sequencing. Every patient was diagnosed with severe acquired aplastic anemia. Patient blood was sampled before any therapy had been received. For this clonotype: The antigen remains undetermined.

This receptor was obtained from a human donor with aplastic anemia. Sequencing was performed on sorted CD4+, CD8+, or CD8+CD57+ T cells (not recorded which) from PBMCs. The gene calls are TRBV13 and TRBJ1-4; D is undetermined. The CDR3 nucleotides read TGTGCCAGCAGTTACTCGAACCAGCTTAATGAAAAACTGTTTTTT. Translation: CASSYSNQLNEKLFF.